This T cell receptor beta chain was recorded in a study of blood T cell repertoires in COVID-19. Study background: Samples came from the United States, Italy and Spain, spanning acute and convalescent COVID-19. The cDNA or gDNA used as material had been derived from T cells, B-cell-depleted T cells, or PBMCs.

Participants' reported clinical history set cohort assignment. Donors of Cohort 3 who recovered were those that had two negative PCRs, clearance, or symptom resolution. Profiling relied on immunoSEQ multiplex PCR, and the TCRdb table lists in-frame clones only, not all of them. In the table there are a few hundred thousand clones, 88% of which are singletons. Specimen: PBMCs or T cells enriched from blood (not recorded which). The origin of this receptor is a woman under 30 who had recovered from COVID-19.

In DNA, the CDR3 is TGTGCCAGCAGTGAGTCGACCCTCCACTTT. It codes for CASSESTLHF. The chain links TRBV28 to TRBJ1-6; D not resolved. The CDR3 has 10 residues. V lost 5 bases and J 14 bases, leaving 7 bases between the germline ends. From germline, CDR1 is MDHEN and CDR2 SYDVKM.